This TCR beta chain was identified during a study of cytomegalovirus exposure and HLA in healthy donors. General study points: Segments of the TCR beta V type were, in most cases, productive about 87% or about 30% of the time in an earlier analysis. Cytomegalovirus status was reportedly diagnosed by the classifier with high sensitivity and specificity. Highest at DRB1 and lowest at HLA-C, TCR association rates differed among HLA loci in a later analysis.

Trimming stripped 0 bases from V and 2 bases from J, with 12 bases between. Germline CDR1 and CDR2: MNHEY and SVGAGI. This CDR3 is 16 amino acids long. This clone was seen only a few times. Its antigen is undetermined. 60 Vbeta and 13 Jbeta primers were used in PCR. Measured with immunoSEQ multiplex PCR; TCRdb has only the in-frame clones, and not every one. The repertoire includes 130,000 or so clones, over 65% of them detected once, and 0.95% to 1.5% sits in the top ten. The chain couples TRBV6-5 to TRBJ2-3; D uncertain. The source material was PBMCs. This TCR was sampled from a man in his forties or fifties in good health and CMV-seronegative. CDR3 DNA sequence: TGTGCCAGCAGTTACTCCCCGGCGGCAATCACAGATACGCAGTATTTT. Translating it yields CASSYSPAAITDTQYF.